This T cell receptor beta chain is from a study of molecular identifiers for immune sequencing clone quantification. This clonotype was seen many times. Previously described methods and listed TCR primers were employed for the bulk TCR libraries. Using its own MiXCR run on the PCR reads, TCRdb lists one record per CDR3 protein. The table records about 300,000 distinct CDR3 sequences, 20% to 25% of them present only once. The TCR originated in a human donor in good health. Some libraries in this study had Jurkat cell RNA spiked in. Sequenced sample: naive CD8+ T cells from blood, with Jurkat cell RNA spiked in. Subset reported: FACS-sorted CD8+CD4-CCR7+CD45RA+ naive T cells.

The CDR3 sequence: CASSPLTDYEQYF. The CDR3, as DNA: TGTGCCAGCAGCCCACTGACAGATTACGAGCAGTACTTC. The chain has TRBV7-2 and TRBJ2-7; tentative D call: TRBD1 (5 bases). Germline V gene data show CDR1 as SGHTA and CDR2 as FQGNSA. Trimming stripped 5 bases from V and 4 bases from J, with 12 bases between. The length of the CDR3 is 13 residues.